What follows are 11 T cell receptor beta chains derived from one specimen sequenced in a study of CD8+ T cells in alopecia areata. RNA extraction and reverse transcription yielded cDNA as sequencing template. The repertoire was sequenced with immunoSEQ multiplex PCR; TCRdb's copy has only in-frame clones and lacks some. Of around 160,000 clones in the sample, approximately 45% were seen once. Sequences were obtained from CD4+ T cells sorted from blood. The source is a human donor with alopecia areata.

The V gene is TRBV29-1, the J gene TRBJ2-3; the D call may be TRBD1 or TRBD2 (5 bases each). This CDR3 has 14 amino acids. V was cut by 7 bases and J by 0 bases, with 14 bases left in between. CDR1 is SQVTM and CDR2 is ANQGSEA in the germline V gene. The CDR3 DNA reads TGCAGCGCGAACCGGGACCTTAGCACAGATACGCAGTATTTT. Translating it yields CSANRDLSTDTQYF.

This clone was detected a few times. The chain is built from TRBV29-1 and TRBJ2-3; no reliable D call. CDR1 SQVTM and CDR2 ANQGSEA come from the germline V gene. This CDR3 spans 15 amino acids. Between the trimmed V and J ends, which lost 1 base and 4 bases, there was a span of 15 bases. CDR3 nucleotide sequence: TGCAGCGTTGAAGCCAGTAGCAACAGACCAGATACGCAGTATTTT. Protein sequence: CSVEASSNRPDTQYF.

The V call is TRBV27, the J call TRBJ1-4; the match to TRBD1 covers 7 bases. Germline V gives CDR1 MNHEY, CDR2 SMNVEV (reference sequence). CDR3 length equals 15 residues. The ends lost 6 bases at V and 13 bases at J; junction bases unmatched: 17. The CDR3 DNA sequence: TGTGCCAGCAGACAACGGGACAGTAAGACGAAAGGACTGTTTTTT. It codes for CASRQRDSKTKGLFF.

The V gene is TRBV11-3, the J gene TRBJ2-1, with D maybe TRBD1 (6 bases). CDR3 length: 14 residues. V shed 2 bases and J shed 9 bases, with 14 bases lying between them. Germline CDR1 SGHNT, CDR2 YENEEA. In nucleotides, the CDR3 is TGTGCCAGCAGCTTAAAGGACAGTACGGGTGAGCAGTTCTTC. It codes for CASSLKDSTGEQFF. Complete variable domain (other parts from reference TRBV11-3 and TRBJ2-1): EAGVVQSPRYKIIEKKQPVAFWCNPISGHNTLYWYLQNLGQGPELLIRYENEEAVDDSQLPKDRFSAERLKGVDSTLKIQPAELGDSAVYLCASSLKDSTGEQFFGPGTRLTVL.

The table lists this clone with a few counts. This chain connects TRBV29-1 to TRBJ2-1; D is perhaps TRBD2 (5 bases). The CDR3 runs to 11 residues. The V end lost 3 bases, the J end lost 8 bases, and 8 bases lay between the germline ends. CDR1 and CDR2 from the germline V gene are SQVTM and ANQGSEA. Here the CDR3 reads CSVERVDEQFF. CDR3 coding DNA: TGCAGCGTTGAGAGGGTGGATGAGCAGTTCTTC.

This clone was observed a few times. The chain is built from TRBV19 and TRBJ2-7; no clear D gene. This CDR3 region has 14 residues. The germline V gene encodes CDR1 LNHDA and CDR2 SQIVND (reference sequence). V lost 1 base and J 3 bases, leaving 10 bases between the germline ends. The CDR3: CASSIGRRGYEQYF. The DNA for the CDR3 is TGTGCCAGTAGTATAGGGCGGCGCGGCTACGAGCAGTACTTC.

The chain combines TRBV30 with TRBJ2-3; TRBD1 might be the D (5 bases). This CDR3 is 11 amino acids long. The germline gives CDR1 GTSNPN, CDR2 SVGIG (reference sequence). V was clipped by 8 bases and J by 6 bases, with 12 bases between them. This CDR3 reads CALGAGDTQYF. The CDR3 DNA sequence: TGTGCCCTTGGGGCTGGGGATACGCAGTATTTT.

This clone showed up just once. The J gene is TRBJ2-1, the V gene TRBV11-2; 10 bases agree with TRBD2. The junction had 7 bases not matched to a gene; V was cut back by 9 bases and J by 5 bases. Germline CDR1 and CDR2: SGHAT and FQNNGV. The CDR3 consists of 14 residues. The CDR3 DNA follows: TGTGCCAGAAGCCCTGGACTAGCGGACAATGAGCAGTTCTTC. This sequence encodes CARSPGLADNEQFF.

The chain employs TRBV5-1 and TRBJ1-2; D is undetermined. CDR1 SGHRS and CDR2 YFSETQ come from the germline V gene. The CDR3 has 13 amino acids. The V gene lost 1 base and the J gene lost 3 bases, with 7 bases spanning the gap. CDR3 bases: TGCGCCAGCAGCTTGACCGGAGACTATGGCTACACCTTC. This gives the protein CASSLTGDYGYTF.

The rearrangement uses TRBV9 and TRBJ2-1, with 10 positions matching TRBD2. CDR1 and CDR2 (germline): SGDLS, YYNGEE. The V and J ends lost 4 bases and 8 bases, in that order; junction bases with no gene match: 6. The CDR3 is made up of 14 amino acids. In DNA form, the CDR3 reads TGTGCCAGCAGCACAACCGGGACTAGCGATGAGCAGTTCTTC. Translated: CASSTTGTSDEQFF.

The chain couples TRBV6-6 to TRBJ1-2, with 9 bases identical to TRBD1. Germline V lookup: CDR1 MNHNY, CDR2 SVGAGI (reference sequence). V gave up 5 bases and J gave up 2 bases; unmatched junction bases: 3. This CDR3 is 14 amino acids long. DNA of the CDR3: TGTGCCAGCAGTGGACAGGGGTGGAACTATGGCTACACCTTC. It encodes CASSGQGWNYGYTF.